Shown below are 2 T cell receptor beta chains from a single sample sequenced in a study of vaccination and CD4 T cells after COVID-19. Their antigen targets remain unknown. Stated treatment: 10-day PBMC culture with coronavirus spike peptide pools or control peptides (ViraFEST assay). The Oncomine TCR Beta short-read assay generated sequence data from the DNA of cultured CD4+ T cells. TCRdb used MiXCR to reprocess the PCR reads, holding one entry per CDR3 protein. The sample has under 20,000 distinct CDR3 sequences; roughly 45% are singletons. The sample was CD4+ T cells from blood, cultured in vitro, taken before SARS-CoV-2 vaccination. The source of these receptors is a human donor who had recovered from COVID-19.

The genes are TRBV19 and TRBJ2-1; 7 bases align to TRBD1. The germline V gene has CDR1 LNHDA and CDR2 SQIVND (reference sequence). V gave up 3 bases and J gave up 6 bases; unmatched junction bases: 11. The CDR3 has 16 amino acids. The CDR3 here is CASSILGGVGGNEQFF. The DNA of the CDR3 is TGTGCCAGTAGTATTTTAGGGGGCGTTGGTGGCAATGAGCAGTTCTTC.

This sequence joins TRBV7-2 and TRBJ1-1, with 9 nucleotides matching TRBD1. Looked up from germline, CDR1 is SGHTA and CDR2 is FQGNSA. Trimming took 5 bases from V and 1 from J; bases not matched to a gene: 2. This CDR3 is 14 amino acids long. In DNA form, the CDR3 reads TGTGCCAGCAGCGCACAGGGGGCGAACACTGAAGCTTTCTTT. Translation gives CASSAQGANTEAFF. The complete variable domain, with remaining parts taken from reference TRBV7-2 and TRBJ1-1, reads GAGVSQSPSNKVTEKGKDVELRCDPISGHTALYWYRQSLGQGLEFLIYFQGNSAPDKSGLPSDRFSAERTGGSVSTLTIQRTQQEDSAVYLCASSAQGANTEAFFGQGTRLTVV.